This TCR beta chain was found in a study of technical replicates of blood from four donors. The repertoire was sequenced with immunoSEQ multiplex PCR; TCRdb's copy has only in-frame clones and lacks some. The data hold 80,000 to 95,000 clones, with 90% to 95% observed a single time. CDR3 length equals 18 residues. Unmatched junction bases numbered 10, after V lost 1 base and J lost 0 bases. Looked up from germline, CDR1 is SGHTA and CDR2 is FQGNSA. The source is a human donor in good health. The chain employs TRBV7-2 and TRBJ2-3, with 7 bases matching TRBD2. The specimen was T cells isolated from PBMCs. CDR3 residues: CASSLEFVGGGSTDTQYF. For the CDR3, the DNA is TGTGCCAGCAGCTTAGAGTTCGTGGGGGGAGGGAGCACAGATACGCAGTATTTT.